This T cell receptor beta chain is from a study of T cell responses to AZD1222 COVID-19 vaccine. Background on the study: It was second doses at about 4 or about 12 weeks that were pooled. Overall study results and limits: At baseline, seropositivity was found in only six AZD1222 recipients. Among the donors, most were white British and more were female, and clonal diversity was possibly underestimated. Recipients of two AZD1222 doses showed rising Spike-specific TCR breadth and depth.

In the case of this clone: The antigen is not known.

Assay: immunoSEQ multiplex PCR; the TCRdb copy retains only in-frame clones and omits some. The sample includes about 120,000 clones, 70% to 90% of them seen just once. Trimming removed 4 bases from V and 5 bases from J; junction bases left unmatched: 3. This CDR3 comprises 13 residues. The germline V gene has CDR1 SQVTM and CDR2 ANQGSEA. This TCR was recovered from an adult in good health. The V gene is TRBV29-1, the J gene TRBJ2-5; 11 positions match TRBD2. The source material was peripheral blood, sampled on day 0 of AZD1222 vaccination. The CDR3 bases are TGCAGCGTTGCCGGGACTAGCGGTGAGACCCAGTACTTC. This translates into CSVAGTSGETQYF.